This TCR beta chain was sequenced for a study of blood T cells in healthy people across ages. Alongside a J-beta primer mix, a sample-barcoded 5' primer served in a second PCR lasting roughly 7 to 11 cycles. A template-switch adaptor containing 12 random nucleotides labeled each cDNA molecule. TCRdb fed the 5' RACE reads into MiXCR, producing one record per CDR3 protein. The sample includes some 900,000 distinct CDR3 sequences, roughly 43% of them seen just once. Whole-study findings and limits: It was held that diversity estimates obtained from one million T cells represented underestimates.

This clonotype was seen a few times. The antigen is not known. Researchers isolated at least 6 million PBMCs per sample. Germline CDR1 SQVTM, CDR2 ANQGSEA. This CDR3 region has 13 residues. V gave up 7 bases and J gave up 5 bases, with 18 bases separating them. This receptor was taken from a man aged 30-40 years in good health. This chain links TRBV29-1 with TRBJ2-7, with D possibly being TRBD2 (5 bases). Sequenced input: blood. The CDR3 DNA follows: TGCAGCGCCGAAGGACTGGGGTCCAACGAGCAGTACTTC. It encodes CSAEGLGSNEQYF.